This TCR beta chain was observed in a study of control samples from healthy donors and cancer patients. The V gene's germline CDR1 is MGHRA and CDR2 YSYEKL. Trimming removed 0 bases from V and 2 bases from J, with 11 bases in between. This CDR3 comprises 16 residues. The method was immunoSEQ multiplex PCR; TCRdb's version includes in-frame clones alone and lacks a portion of them. This table holds more than 60,000 clones, 90% found once. The chain has TRBV4-1 and TRBJ2-1; D assignment may be TRBD1 or TRBD2 (5 bases each). This receptor was taken from a man in his sixties with colorectal cancer. Material: PBMCs. CDR3 amino acids: CASSQDPGPPYNEQFF. In nucleotides, the CDR3 is TGCGCCAGCAGCCAAGATCCGGGACCCCCCTACAATGAGCAGTTCTTC.